This TCR beta chain was observed in a study of blood T cell repertoires in COVID-19 (dated by TCRdb to between 2020 and 2021). General notes on the study: Collaborator samples came from the United States, Italy and Spain and covered acute and convalescent phases of COVID-19. The material from the prospective study consisted of cDNA or gDNA derived from T cells, B-cell-depleted T cells, or PBMCs. Deeply sampled blood TCRbeta repertoires from subjects exposed to, actively infected with, or recovered from COVID-19 were included in the dataset. The repertoires were released in a freely available public database meant as a resource for research on the immune response to SARS-CoV-2. The samples were drawn from two sources: the first 160 participants of the ongoing ImmuneRACE study, and 1,000 to 1,500 subjects contributed by 6 global collaborators. The sample metadata nearly always contained a de-identified subject ID, COVID-19 status, age in years and sex. HLA class I and class II types, where available, came from metadata supplied by the sample provider rather than from assay-based typing. Summary of the overall study and its limitations: Clinical and demographic metadata were provided uncurated, with the amount varying by source and participant.

The immunoSEQ Assay, a bias-controlled multiplex PCR, was used to amplify TCRbeta CDR3 regions from genomic DNA. As for the authors' bioinformatics: Within the assay, amplification of reference gene primers was used to estimate how many nucleated cells each sample contained. To quantify the absolute abundance of each unique TCRbeta CDR3 rearrangement, sequence reads were collapsed and filtered. For each sample, productive Simpson clonality was calculated as the square root of Simpson's diversity index across productive rearrangements. TCRdb took over this immuneACCESS table, retaining in-frame rearrangements with V and J assigned. Such tables are incomplete; in checked studies, under half of the missing clones stem from an unresolved V gene, and the remainder is unexplained. The D gene and trimming were derived from the DNA, and the V and J assignments and clone size from that table. This sample is represented by around 380,000 clones; more than 75% of them were singletons. The ten most abundant clones make up 1.3% of the sample.

Sequences KGHSH (CDR1) and LQKENI (CDR2) are obtained from the germline V gene. Here V drops 1 base and J drops 5 bases, and the junction holds 3 bases not matched to any gene. From cysteine to phenylalanine, the CDR3 is 15 amino acids long. The kept DNA is CDR3 alone, 45 bases in frame from the first base. Participants in the prospective study were enrolled through a virtual design, were aged 18 to 89 years, and lived in 24 United States geographic areas. In the prospective study, cohorts were assigned on the basis of participant-reported clinical history obtained from a screening survey and a study questionnaire. Recovered participants in ImmuneRACE Cohort 3 were defined as having two consecutive negative NP/OP PCR tests, clearance from a healthcare professional, or resolution of symptoms. Mobile phlebotomists in the prospective study collected whole blood, serum and a nasopharyngeal or oropharyngeal swab from every participant. Prospective study participants could optionally give additional blood draws and questionnaires over a roughly two-month period. Before DNA extraction, prospective study blood samples were shipped either frozen or at room temperature.

On this clone: The antigen it recognizes is unknown. Per-base quality was not reported, and no clone a single base away is much larger than it.

Sequenced input: PBMCs or T cells enriched from blood (not recorded which). The rearranged segments are TRBV18 and TRBJ2-5; 11 of the junction bases match TRBD2. The TCR sequence derives from a man aged 30 to 39 who had recovered from COVID-19. The sequenced DNA is TGTGCCAGCTCACCACTAGCGGGGGGGCAGGAGACCCAGTACTTC. This translates into CASSPLAGGQETQYF. Reference TRBV18 and TRBJ2-5 proteins supply the regions before and after the CDR3; the full variable domain is: NAGVMQNPRHLVRRRGQEARLRCSPMKGHSHVYWYRQLPEEGLKFMVYLQKENIIDESGMPKERFSAEFPKEGPSILRIQQVVRGDSAAYFCASSPLAGGQETQYFGPGTRLLVL.